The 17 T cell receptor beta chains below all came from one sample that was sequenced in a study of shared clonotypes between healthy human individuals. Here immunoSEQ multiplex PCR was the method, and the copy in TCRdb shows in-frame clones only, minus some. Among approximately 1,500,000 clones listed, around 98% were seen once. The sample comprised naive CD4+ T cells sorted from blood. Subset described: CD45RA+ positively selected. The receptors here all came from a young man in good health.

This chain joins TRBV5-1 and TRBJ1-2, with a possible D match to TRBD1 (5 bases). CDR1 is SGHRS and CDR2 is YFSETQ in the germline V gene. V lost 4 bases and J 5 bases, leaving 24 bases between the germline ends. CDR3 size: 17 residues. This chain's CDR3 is CASSTSAPGRAPYGYTF. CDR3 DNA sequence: TGCGCCAGCAGCACATCAGCCCCGGGACGGGCGCCTTATGGCTACACCTTC.

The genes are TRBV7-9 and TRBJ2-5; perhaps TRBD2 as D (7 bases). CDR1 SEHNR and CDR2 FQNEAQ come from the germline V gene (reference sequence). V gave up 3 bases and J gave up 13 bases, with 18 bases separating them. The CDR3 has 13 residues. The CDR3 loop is CASSFQGRESRYF. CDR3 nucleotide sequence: TGTGCCAGCAGCTTCCAGGGGAGGGAGTCCCGGTACTTC.

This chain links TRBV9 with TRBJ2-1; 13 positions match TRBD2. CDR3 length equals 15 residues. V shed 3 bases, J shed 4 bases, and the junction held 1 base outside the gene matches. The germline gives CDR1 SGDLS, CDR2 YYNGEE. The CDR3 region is CASSELAGGYNEQFF. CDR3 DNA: TGTGCCAGCAGCGAACTAGCGGGAGGGTACAATGAGCAGTTCTTC.

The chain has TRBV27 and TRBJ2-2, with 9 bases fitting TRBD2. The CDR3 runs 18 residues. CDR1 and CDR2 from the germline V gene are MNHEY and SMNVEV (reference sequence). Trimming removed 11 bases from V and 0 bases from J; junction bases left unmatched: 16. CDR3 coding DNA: TGTGCCTCCAAACGCCGAGCGGGGGGTGCCGCGAACACCGGGGAGCTGTTTTTT. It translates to CASKRRAGGAANTGELFF.

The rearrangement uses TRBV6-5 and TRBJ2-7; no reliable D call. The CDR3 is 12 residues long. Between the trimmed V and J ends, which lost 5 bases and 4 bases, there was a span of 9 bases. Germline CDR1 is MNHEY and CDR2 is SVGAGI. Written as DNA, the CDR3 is TGTGCCAGCAGTACTGGCCAATACGAGCAGTACTTC. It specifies CASSTGQYEQYF.

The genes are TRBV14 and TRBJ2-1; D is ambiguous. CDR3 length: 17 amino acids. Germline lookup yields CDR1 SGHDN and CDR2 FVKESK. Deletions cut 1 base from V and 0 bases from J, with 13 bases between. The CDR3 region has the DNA TGTGCCAGCAGCCAAGCTGTGACGCCGAGCTCCTACAATGAGCAGTTCTTC. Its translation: CASSQAVTPSSYNEQFF.

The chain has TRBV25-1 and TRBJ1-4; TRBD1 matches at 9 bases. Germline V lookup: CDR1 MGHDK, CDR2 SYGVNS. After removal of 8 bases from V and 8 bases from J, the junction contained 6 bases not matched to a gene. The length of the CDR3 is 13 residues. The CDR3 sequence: CASSNRGHEKLFF. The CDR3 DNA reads TGTGCCAGCTCAAACAGGGGGCACGAAAAACTGTTTTTT. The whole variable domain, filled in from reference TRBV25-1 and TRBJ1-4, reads EADIYQTPRYLVIGTGKKITLECSQTMGHDKMYWYQQDPGMELHLIHYSYGVNSTEKGDLSSESTVSRIRTEHFPLTLESARPSHTSQYLCASSNRGHEKLFFGSGTQLSVL.

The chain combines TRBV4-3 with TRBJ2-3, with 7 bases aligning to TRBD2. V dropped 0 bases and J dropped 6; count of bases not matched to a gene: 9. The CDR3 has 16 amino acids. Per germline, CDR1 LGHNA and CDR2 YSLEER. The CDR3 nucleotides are TGCGCCAGCAGCCAAGATTTGTCGGGGCGGGGGGATACGCAGTATTTT. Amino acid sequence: CASSQDLSGRGDTQYF.

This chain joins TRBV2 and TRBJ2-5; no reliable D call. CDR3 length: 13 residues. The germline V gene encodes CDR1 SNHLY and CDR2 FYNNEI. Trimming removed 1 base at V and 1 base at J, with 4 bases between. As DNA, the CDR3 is TGTGCCAGCAGTGAAGTACCCCAAGAGACCCAGTACTTC. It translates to CASSEVPQETQYF.

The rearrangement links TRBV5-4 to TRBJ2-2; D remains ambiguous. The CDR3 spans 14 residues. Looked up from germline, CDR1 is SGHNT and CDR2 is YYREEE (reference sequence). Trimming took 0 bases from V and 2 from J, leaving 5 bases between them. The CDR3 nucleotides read TGTGCCAGCAGCTTGGACGGCAACACCGGGGAGCTGTTTTTT. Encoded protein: CASSLDGNTGELFF.

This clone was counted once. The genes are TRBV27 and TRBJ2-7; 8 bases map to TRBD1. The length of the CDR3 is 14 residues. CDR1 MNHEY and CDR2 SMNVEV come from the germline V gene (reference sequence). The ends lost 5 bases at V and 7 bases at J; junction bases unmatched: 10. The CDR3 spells CASSPTTGEREQYF. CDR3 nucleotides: TGTGCCAGCAGTCCAACGACAGGGGAACGGGAGCAGTACTTC.

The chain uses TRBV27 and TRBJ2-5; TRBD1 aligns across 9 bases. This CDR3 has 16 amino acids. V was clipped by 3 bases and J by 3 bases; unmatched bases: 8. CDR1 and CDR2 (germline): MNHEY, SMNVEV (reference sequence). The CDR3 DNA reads TGTGCCAGCAGTTTCTTTAACCGGGACAGGGAAGAGACCCAGTACTTC. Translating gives CASSFFNRDREETQYF.

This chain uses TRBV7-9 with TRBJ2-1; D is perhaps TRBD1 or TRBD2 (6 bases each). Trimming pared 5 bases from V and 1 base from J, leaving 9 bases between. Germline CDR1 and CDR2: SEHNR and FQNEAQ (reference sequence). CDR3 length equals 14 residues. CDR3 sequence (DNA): TGTGCCAGCAGCACAGGGACTTCCTACAATGAGCAGTTCTTC. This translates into CASSTGTSYNEQFF.

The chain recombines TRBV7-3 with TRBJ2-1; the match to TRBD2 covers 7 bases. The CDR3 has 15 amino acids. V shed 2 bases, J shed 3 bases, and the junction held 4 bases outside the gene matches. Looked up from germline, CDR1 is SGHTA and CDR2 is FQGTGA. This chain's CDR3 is CASSLSLANYNEQFF. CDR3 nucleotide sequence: TGTGCCAGCAGCTTATCACTAGCGAACTACAATGAGCAGTTCTTC.

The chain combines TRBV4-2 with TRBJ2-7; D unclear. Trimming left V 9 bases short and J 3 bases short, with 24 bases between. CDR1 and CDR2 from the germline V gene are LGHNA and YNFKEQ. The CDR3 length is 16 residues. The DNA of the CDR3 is TGTGCCAGGAAAAAAAGCCACGGTGATTCCAACTACGAGCAGTACTTC. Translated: CARKKSHGDSNYEQYF.

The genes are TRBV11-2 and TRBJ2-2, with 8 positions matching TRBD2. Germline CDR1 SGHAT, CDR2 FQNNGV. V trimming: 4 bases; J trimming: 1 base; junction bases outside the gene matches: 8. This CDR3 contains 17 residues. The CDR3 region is CASSSVPGLVNTGELFF. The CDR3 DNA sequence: TGTGCCAGCAGCTCCGTGCCGGGACTAGTGAACACCGGGGAGCTGTTTTTT.

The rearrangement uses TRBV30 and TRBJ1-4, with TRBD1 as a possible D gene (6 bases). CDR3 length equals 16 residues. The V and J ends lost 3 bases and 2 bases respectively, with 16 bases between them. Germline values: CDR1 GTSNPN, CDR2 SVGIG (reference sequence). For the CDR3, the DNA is TGTGCCTGGAGCGGACCAGGGGTTGGGACTAATGAAAAACTGTTTTTT. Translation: CAWSGPGVGTNEKLFF.